Sequencing of this TCR beta chain was carried out in a study of Graves' ophthalmopathy and Graves' hyperthyroidism. The sample holds many counts of this clonotype. Amplification targeted the TCR beta CDR3 regions, with RNA transcripts as the source material. RT-PCR with HTBI primers came first, then second-round multiplex PCR. TCRdb analysed the multiplex PCR reads with MiXCR anew, one entry per CDR3 protein. The data hold 350,000 to 400,000 distinct CDR3 sequences, with over 15% observed a single time. Patients with other autoimmune diseases, uncontrolled infections, pregnancy or lactation were excluded. Germline CDR1 WSHSY, CDR2 SAAADI. There are 13 residues in the CDR3. With V trimmed by 8 bases and J by 9 bases, 7 bases remained unmatched.

The rearrangement uses TRBV10-2 and TRBJ1-5, with TRBD1 identical over 10 bases. Sequencing used peripheral blood. The TCR was taken from a woman younger than 30 with stable Graves' hyperthyroidism. CDR3 coding DNA: TGCGCCAGCCGAACGACAGGGGGCTTGCCCCAGCATTTT. This encodes CASRTTGGLPQHF.